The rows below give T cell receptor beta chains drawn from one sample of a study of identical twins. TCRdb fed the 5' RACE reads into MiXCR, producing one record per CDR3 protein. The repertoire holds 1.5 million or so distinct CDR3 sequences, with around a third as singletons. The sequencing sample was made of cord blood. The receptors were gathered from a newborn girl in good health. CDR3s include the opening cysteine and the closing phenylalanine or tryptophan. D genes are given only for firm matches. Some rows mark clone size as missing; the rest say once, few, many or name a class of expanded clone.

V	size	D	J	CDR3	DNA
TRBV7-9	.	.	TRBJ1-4	CASSSGHDGFNEKLFF	TGTGCCAGCAGCTCAGGCCATGACGGTTTTAATGAAAAACTGTTTTTT
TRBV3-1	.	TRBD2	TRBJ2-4	CASSQGSFPGTSGREQYF	TGTGCCAGCAGCCAAGGAAGTTTCCCCGGGACTAGCGGCAGGGAGCAGTACTTC
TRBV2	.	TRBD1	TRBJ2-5	CASSAETGNQETQYF	TGTGCCAGCAGCGCGGAGACAGGGAACCAAGAGACCCAGTACTTC
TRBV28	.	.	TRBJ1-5	CASSLWGRGRRNQPQHF	TGTGCCAGCAGTTTATGGGGACGGGGAAGGCGCAATCAGCCCCAGCATTTT
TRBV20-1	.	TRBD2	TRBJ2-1	CSAELAGGPSEQFF	TGCAGTGCAGAACTAGCGGGGGGGCCAAGTGAGCAGTTCTTC
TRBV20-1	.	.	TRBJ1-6	CSARDQGTNSPLHF	TGCAGTGCTAGAGATCAGGGGACGAATTCACCCCTCCACTTT
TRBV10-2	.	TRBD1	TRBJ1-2	CASSEPTGEGGYGYTF	TGCGCCAGCAGTGAACCGACAGGGGAAGGTGGCTATGGCTACACCTTC
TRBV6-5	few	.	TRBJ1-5	CASSYAMAASNQPQHF	TGTGCCAGCAGTTACGCTATGGCAGCTAGCAATCAGCCCCAGCATTTT
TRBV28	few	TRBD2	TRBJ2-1	CASRPSGGADYNEQFF	TGTGCCAGCAGACCCAGCGGGGGTGCCGACTACAATGAGCAGTTCTTC
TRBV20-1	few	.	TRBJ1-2	CSALGGGGYTF	TGCAGTGCTCTCGGGGGGGGTGGCTACACCTTC
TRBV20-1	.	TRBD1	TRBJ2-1	CSARTRTGPYNEQFF	TGCAGTGCTAGAACCAGGACAGGCCCCTACAATGAGCAGTTCTTC
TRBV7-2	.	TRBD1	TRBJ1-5	CASSTGTGINQPQHF	TGTGCCAGCAGCACCGGGACAGGTATCAATCAGCCCCAGCATTTT
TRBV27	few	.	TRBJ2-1	CASSRYLSGSSYNEQFF	TGTGCCAGCAGCCGTTACCTTAGCGGTAGCTCCTACAATGAGCAGTTCTTC
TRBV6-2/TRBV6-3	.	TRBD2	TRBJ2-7	CASQGGTYEQYF	TGTGCCAGCCAGGGAGGGACCTACGAGCAGTACTTC
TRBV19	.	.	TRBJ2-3	CASIGRDTDTQYF	TGTGCCAGTATCGGCAGGGACACAGATACGCAGTATTTT
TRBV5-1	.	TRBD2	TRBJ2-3	CASSLGDGRATADTQYF	TGCGCCAGCAGCTTAGGCGACGGGAGGGCCACAGCAGATACGCAGTATTTT
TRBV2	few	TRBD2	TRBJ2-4	CASINLAGKNIQYF	TGTGCCAGCATCAACCTAGCGGGGAAAAACATTCAGTACTTC
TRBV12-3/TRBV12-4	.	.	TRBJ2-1	CASSLRGRYNEQFF	TGTGCCAGCAGTTTACGGGGGCGCTACAATGAGCAGTTCTTC
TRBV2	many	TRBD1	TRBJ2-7	CASTPTGFEQYF	TGTGCCAGCACCCCGACAGGGTTCGAGCAGTACTTC
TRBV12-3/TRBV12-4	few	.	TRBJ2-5	CASSFGITQETQYF	TGTGCCAGCAGTTTCGGGATCACACAAGAGACCCAGTACTTC
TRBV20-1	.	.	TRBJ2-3	CSASLAGLPDTQYF	TGCAGTGCTAGTTTGGCGGGGCTCCCAGATACGCAGTATTTT
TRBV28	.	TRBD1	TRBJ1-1	CASHGDRVRTEYTEAFF	TGTGCCAGCCATGGGGACAGGGTCCGAACGGAGTACACTGAAGCTTTCTTT
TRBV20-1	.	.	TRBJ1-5	CSAGTRGQPQHF	TGCAGTGCTGGGACAAGGGGCCAGCCCCAGCATTTT
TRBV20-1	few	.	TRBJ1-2	CSASGDSTRRGYTF	TGCAGTGCTAGTGGGGACTCAACTCGAAGGGGCTACACCTTC
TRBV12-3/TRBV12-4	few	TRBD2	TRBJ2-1	CASRIGGGPNEQFF	TGTGCCAGCAGAATCGGGGGAGGGCCGAATGAGCAGTTCTTC
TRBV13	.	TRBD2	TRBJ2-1	CASGPSGGYNEQFF	TGTGCCAGCGGTCCCTCGGGGGGCTACAATGAGCAGTTCTTC
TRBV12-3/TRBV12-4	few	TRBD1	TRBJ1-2	CASSLHGRGQGDGYTF	TGTGCCAGCAGTCTACACGGTCGTGGGCAGGGGGATGGCTACACCTTC
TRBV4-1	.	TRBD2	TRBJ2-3	CALGRLAGVTDTQYF	TGCGCTCTTGGGCGCCTAGCGGGAGTTACAGATACGCAGTATTTT
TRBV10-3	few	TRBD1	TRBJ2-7	CAITGTGDNEQYF	TGTGCCATCACCGGGACAGGGGATAACGAGCAGTACTTC
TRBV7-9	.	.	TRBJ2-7	CASSAPGGEQYF	TGTGCCAGCAGCGCCCCGGGCGGGGAGCAGTACTTC
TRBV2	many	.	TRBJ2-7	CASNLGGGSSYEQYF	TGTGCCAGCAACCTAGGAGGGGGAAGCTCCTACGAGCAGTACTTC
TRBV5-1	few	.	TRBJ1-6	CASSLEARDSPLHF	TGCGCCAGCAGCTTGGAGGCCAGGGATTCACCCCTCCACTTT
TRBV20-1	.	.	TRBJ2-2	CSARGRGGNTGELFF	TGCAGTGCTAGAGGAAGGGGCGGGAACACCGGGGAGCTGTTTTTT
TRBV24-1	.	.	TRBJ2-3	CATSDFARGTDTQYF	TGTGCCACCAGTGATTTCGCCAGGGGCACAGATACGCAGTATTTT
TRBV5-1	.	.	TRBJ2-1	CASSLASLADYNEQFF	TGCGCCAGCAGCTTGGCTTCCCTAGCAGACTACAATGAGCAGTTCTTC
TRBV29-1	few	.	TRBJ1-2	CSVTSDSPQRGYTF	TGCAGCGTTACGAGTGACAGCCCCCAGAGGGGCTACACCTTC
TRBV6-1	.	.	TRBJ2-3	CAGSEKWDTQYF	TGTGCCGGCAGCGAAAAGTGGGATACGCAGTATTTT
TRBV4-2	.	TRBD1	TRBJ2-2	CASSQDPDRVSTGELFF	TGTGCCAGCAGCCAAGATCCCGACAGGGTGAGCACCGGGGAGCTGTTTTTT
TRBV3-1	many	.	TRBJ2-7	CASSRNSRQYF	TGTGCCAGCAGCCGGAATAGCCGACAGTACTTC
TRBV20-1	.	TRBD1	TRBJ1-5	CSARTIVAGGYSNQPQHF	TGCAGTGCTAGAACTATAGTGGCAGGGGGGTATAGCAATCAGCCCCAGCATTTT
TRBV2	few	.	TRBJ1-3	CASSESGNTIYF	TGTGCCAGCAGTGAGTCTGGAAACACCATATATTTT
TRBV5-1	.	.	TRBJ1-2	CASSLDLPRDYGYTF	TGCGCCAGCAGCTTGGACCTACCGCGAGACTATGGCTACACCTTC
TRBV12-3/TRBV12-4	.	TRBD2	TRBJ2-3	CASSFVGGATDTQYF	TGTGCCAGCAGTTTCGTCGGGGGGGCAACAGATACGCAGTATTTT
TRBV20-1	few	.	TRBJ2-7	CSASRPGASYEQYF	TGCAGTGCTAGCCGTCCGGGAGCATCCTACGAGCAGTACTTC
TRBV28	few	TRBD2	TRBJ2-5	CASSLLAGDQTQYF	TGTGCCAGCAGTTTACTAGCGGGAGATCAGACCCAGTACTTC
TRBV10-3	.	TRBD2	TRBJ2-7	CAISESTSGRGNEQYF	TGTGCCATCAGTGAGTCGACAAGCGGGAGGGGGAATGAGCAGTACTTC
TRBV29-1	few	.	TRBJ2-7	CSAGAISYNEQYF	TGCAGCGCAGGGGCGATCTCCTACAATGAGCAGTACTTC
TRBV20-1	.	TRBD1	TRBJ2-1	CSASAPGTVGYNEQFF	TGCAGTGCTAGTGCACCCGGGACAGTCGGATACAATGAGCAGTTCTTC
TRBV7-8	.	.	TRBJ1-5	CASSLGRFSRNQPQHF	TGTGCCAGCAGCTTAGGCAGATTTTCCCGAAATCAGCCCCAGCATTTT
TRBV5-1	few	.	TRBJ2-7	CASSLGRGFETYEQYF	TGCGCCAGCAGCCTTGGCCGGGGGTTCGAGACCTACGAGCAGTACTTC
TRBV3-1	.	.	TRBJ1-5	CASSVSWGNQPQHF	TGTGCCAGCAGCGTCTCCTGGGGCAATCAGCCCCAGCATTTT
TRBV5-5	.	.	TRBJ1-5	CASSSDWGASNQPQHF	TGTGCCAGCAGCTCCGATTGGGGGGCAAGCAATCAGCCCCAGCATTTT
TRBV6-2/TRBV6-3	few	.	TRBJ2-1	CASRGDRNEQFF	TGTGCCAGCAGGGGAGATCGGAATGAGCAGTTCTTC
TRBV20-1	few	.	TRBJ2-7	CSARDWGAGEQYF	TGCAGTGCTAGAGATTGGGGGGCTGGCGAGCAGTACTTC
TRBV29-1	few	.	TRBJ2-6	CSVRGGASGANVLTF	TGCAGCGTCCGAGGGGGGGCCTCTGGGGCCAACGTCCTGACTTTC